Below, 21 T cell receptor delta chains from the same sample are listed, as sequenced in a study of γδ T cells in repeated Plasmodium falciparum infection. TCRdb re-called clones from the multiplex PCR reads using CATT. Here the sample spans 90,000 to 95,000 delta-chain clones, 0.95% to 1% being singletons. Vgamma9/Vdelta2+ and Vdelta2-negative gammadelta T cells were flow-sorted from PBMC for bulk sequencing. Sequencing input: gamma-delta T cells from blood. The receptor set was obtained from a pool of human donors (malaria-infected and uninfected, not separated).

This clone was picked up a small number of times. This DNA's translation differs at residue 11 from TCRdb's protein, which comes from a much larger clone; a read error is likely, and the protein shown is translated from the DNA. The chain links TRDV2 to TRDJ3; 12 positions match TRDD3. Because TCRdb records no J gene, it was assigned here through a match of the DNA to germline. Germline lookup yields CDR1 GEAIGNYY and CDR2 EKD. V shed 0 bases, J shed 2 bases, and the junction held 4 bases outside the gene matches. This CDR3 is 19 amino acids long. CDR3 protein: CACDTLLGDTPWDTRQMFF. In DNA form, the CDR3 reads TGTGCCTGTGACACCCTACTGGGGGATACCCCCTGGGACACCCGACAGATGTTTTTC.

There are a few counts of this clone. The protein that TCRdb holds for this DNA derives from a much larger clone and differs from the translated DNA at residue 3, which likely indicates a read error; the protein shown here is translated from the DNA. The V and J genes are TRDV1 and TRDJ1; perhaps TRDD3 as D (6 bases). The J gene comes from matching the DNA to germline here; TCRdb lacks it. CDR1 and CDR2 from the germline V gene are TSWWSYY and QGS. CDR3 size: 20 residues. The CDR3 reads CAPGESTLPWGPRGSDKLIF. In DNA form, the CDR3 reads TGTGCTCCTGGGGAATCTACCCTCCCGTGGGGACCCAGGGGGTCCGATAAACTCATCTTT.

This clone has just a few counts. TCRdb's protein for this DNA is that of a much larger clone and differs from the translation at residue 8, likely a read error; the protein shown is the DNA translation. The chain uses TRDV1 and TRDJ1; D might be TRDD3 (5 bases). Trimming took off 9 bases at V and 3 bases at J, with 23 bases between the two ends. The CDR3 runs to 16 residues. CDR1 and CDR2 (germline): TSWWSYY, QGS. The CDR3 DNA is TGTGCTCTCGGGCCGGCTGATAGGGGACTCTCCGATAAACTCATCTTT. Protein sequence: CALGPADRGLSDKLIF.

This clone was seen only a few times. A read error likely explains this, since a far larger clone differs by one base. The chain employs TRDV2 and TRDJ1; 9 bases line up with TRDD3. The J gene is not listed in TCRdb, so it was assigned here from a DNA match to germline. Germline V CDR1 and CDR2: GEAIGNYY, EKD. Unmatched junction bases numbered 13, after V lost 0 bases and J lost 0 bases. This CDR3 spans 19 amino acids. The CDR3, as DNA: TGTGCCTGTGACACCGTTCCCGTACTGGGGGACTATTACACCGATAAACTCATCTTT. Its translation is CACDTVPVLGDYYTDKLIF.

Concerning this clone itself: TCRdb's listed protein matches a much larger clone and diverges from this DNA's translation at residue 12, likely through a read error; the protein shown comes from the DNA. The V call is TRDV1, the J call TRDJ1; D might be TRDD3 (8 bases). The CDR3 covers 21 residues. Trimming left V 4 bases short and J 7 bases short, with 37 bases between. Germline CDR1 and CDR2: TSWWSYY and QGS. CDR3 nucleotide sequence: TGTGCTCTTGGGGGCTGTTCCTACCCGTCCGTGATGCTGGGGGACCGGCTTAAACTCATCTTT. Translating gives CALGGCSYPSVMLGDRLKLIF.

This clone has at least ten counts. TCRdb has a much larger clone's protein, which differs at residue 10 from the translation of this DNA, likely because of a read error; what is shown is the protein translated from the DNA. The J gene is TRDJ1, the V gene TRDV2, with D perhaps TRDD3 (5 bases). Germline V CDR1 and CDR2: GEAIGNYY, EKD. Trimming removed 3 bases at V and 0 bases at J, with 19 bases between. The CDR3 is 17 amino acids. CDR3 sequence (DNA): TGTGCCTGTGACCCTGTCTTATGGGGAGCCTACACCGATAAACTCATCTTT. Its protein is CACDPVLWGAYTDKLIF.

This clone was seen a few times. A far larger clone is one base from this, pointing to a likely read error. Additional DNA sequences in this sample encode the identical CDR3. The gene calls are TRDV2 and TRDJ1; tentative D call: TRDD3 (5 bases). No J segment appears in TCRdb, so it was assigned here by matching the sequence to germline. CDR1 GEAIGNYY and CDR2 EKD come from the germline V gene. V dropped 0 bases and J dropped 0 bases, with 22 bases sitting between them. CDR3 length equals 19 residues. The CDR3 spells CACDTVRGNQGTYTDKLIF. The CDR3 DNA is TGTGCCTGTGACACCGTTCGCGGGAACCAGGGGACGTACACCGATAAACTCATCTTT.

This clone was observed a few times. TCRdb has a much larger clone's protein, which differs at residue 4 from the translation of this DNA, likely because of a read error; what is shown is the protein translated from the DNA. V gene TRDV1 combines with J gene TRDJ1; 7 bases line up with TRDD3. V shed 8 bases and J 4 bases; nucleotides not matched to a gene: 7. The length of the CDR3 is 13 residues. CDR1 is TSWWSYY and CDR2 is QGS in the germline V gene. Here the CDR3 reads CALCRGMVDKLIF. The CDR3 coding sequence is TGTGCTCTTTGTAGGGGGATGGTCGATAAACTCATCTTT.

A few counts support this clone. This DNA's translation and the protein TCRdb lists, from a much larger clone, do not match at residue 13, likely due to a read error; the protein shown is translated from the DNA. This chain connects TRDV1 to TRDJ1; 7 bases align to TRDD2. The J gene, not given by TCRdb, was assigned here from a germline match of the nucleotide sequence. The trim removed 5 bases at V and 3 bases at J, leaving 30 bases unmatched. Germline V CDR1 and CDR2: TSWWSYY, QGS. The CDR3 runs to 22 residues. CDR3 amino acids: CALGSLIPSSLNGGSPPDKLIF. The CDR3 coding sequence is TGTGCTCTTGGGTCTCTGATTCCTTCCTCCCTAAACGGGGGGTCTCCTCCCGATAAACTCATCTTT.

This clone was seen a few times. Translating this DNA gives a protein that differs at residue 19 from the TCRdb one, which belongs to a much larger clone; a read error is likely, and the protein shown is this translation. No J gene was named, though the V gene is TRDV1; the table's D call, TRDD3, was not checked against the DNA. Germline V gives CDR1 TSWWSYY, CDR2 QGS. The CDR3 sequence is 21 residues long. The CDR3 DNA sequence: TGTGCTCTTGGGGAACATTGCCCCTACGAGGTGGGGGATAAATCGGTCGATAAACCCATCTTT. Translation gives CALGEHCPYEVGDKSVDKPIF.

This clone appeared a few times. The TCRdb protein comes from a much larger clone and disagrees with this DNA's translation at residue 6, likely due to a read error; the protein given here is derived from the DNA. The V gene is TRDV2, the J gene TRDJ1, with 13 positions matching TRDD3. The J gene is not listed in TCRdb, so it was assigned here from a DNA match to germline. This CDR3 comprises 18 residues. J was trimmed by 3 bases and V by 0 bases; bases with no gene match: 9. Germline CDR1 reads GEAIGNYY; CDR2 reads EKD. CDR3 region: CACDTVILGDTRSDKLIF. CDR3 bases: TGTGCCTGTGACACCGTTATACTGGGGGATACGCGCTCCGATAAACTCATCTTT.

This clone appeared a few times. The protein given by TCRdb reflects a much larger clone and differs at residue 10 from this DNA's translation, likely from a read error; the protein shown is the DNA's translation. The rearrangement uses TRDV2 and TRDJ1; 9 bases map to TRDD3. This CDR3 is built from 15 residues. With 2 bases clipped from V and 3 bases from J, the junction kept 6 bases outside the gene matches. Germline lookup yields CDR1 GEAIGNYY and CDR2 EKD. The CDR3, as DNA: TGTGCCTGTGACATACGTACTGGGGGAGCCGATAAACTCATCTTT. Translated: CACDIRTGGADKLIF.

As to this clone: This sequence is one base from a far larger clone and is likely a read error. CDR3 DNA: TGTGCCTGTGACCAACTGGGGGATACCGGGCCGGTAAGGACCGATAAGCTCATCTTT. Translated, it gives CACDQLGDTGPVRTDKLIF. No J gene was assigned, while the V gene was called as TRDV2; whether TRDD3, the table's D call, matches the DNA was not checked. Germline CDR1 GEAIGNYY, CDR2 EKD. This CDR3 is 19 amino acids long.

This clone was detected ten times or more. The J segment was not called; the V segment is TRDV2; the table's D gene call, TRDD3, was not cross checked with the DNA. This CDR3 is 20 amino acids long. Germline V gives CDR1 GEAIGNYY, CDR2 EKD. CDR3 amino acids: CACDTVYIGGYRRSTDKLIF. CDR3 nucleotide sequence: TGTGCCTGTGACACCGTGTACATAGGGGGATATCGGCGGTCCACCGATAAGCTCATCTTT.

As regards this clone: TCRdb's protein, taken from a much larger clone, differs from this DNA's translation at residue 21, likely owing to a read error; the protein displayed comes from the DNA. The chain combines TRDV1 with TRDJ1; 7 bases agree with TRDD2. The J gene was missing in TCRdb and was found by matching the end of the DNA to germline. CDR3 length equals 25 residues. CDR1 and CDR2 from the germline V gene are TSWWSYY and QGS. DNA for the CDR3: TGTGCTCTTGGGGACTTAAGGCCCATTCCTACGAGAATGGGGAGGGCTTATAACTCCACCGGTAAACTCATCTTT. Translating it yields CALGDLRPIPTRMGRAYNSTGKLIF.

Notes on this clone: This DNA's translation differs at residue 16 from TCRdb's protein, which comes from a much larger clone; a read error is likely, and the protein shown is translated from the DNA. The V and J genes are TRDV1 and TRDJ1; 7 bases match TRDD3. No J gene is reported in TCRdb; it was inferred here by comparing the DNA with germline. CDR1 and CDR2 (germline): TSWWSYY, QGS. The CDR3 is 21 amino acids. Trimming removed 1 base from V and 3 bases from J; junction bases left unmatched: 23. The CDR3 reads CALGEPTPILGTRIGSDKLIF. CDR3 DNA sequence: TGTGCTCTTGGGGAACCCACTCCGATACTGGGGACGCGAATTGGCTCCGATAAACTCATCTTT.

The table lists this clone with a few counts. TCRdb has a much larger clone's protein, which differs at residue 15 from the translation of this DNA, likely because of a read error; what is shown is the protein translated from the DNA. The rearrangement uses TRDV2 and TRDJ1, with 8 bases aligning to TRDD3. Matching the DNA to germline supplied the J gene, which TCRdb does not give. The CDR3 is 18 residues long. Germline CDR1 GEAIGNYY, CDR2 EKD. The CDR3 DNA reads TGTGCCTGTGACCCAAGGTTGGGATACGCGCGTTTTACCGATGAACTCATCTTT. It codes for CACDPRLGYARFTDELIF.

The table lists this clone with a few counts. TCRdb's entry gives the protein of a much larger clone, which mismatches this DNA's translation at residue 5, likely from a read error; the protein reported here is translated from the DNA. The gene calls are TRDV2 and TRDJ3, with a weak D call TRDD3 (6 bases). The CDR3 sequence is 18 residues long. Germline CDR1 and CDR2: GEAIGNYY and EKD. Trimming left V 8 bases short and J 0 bases short, with 19 bases between. The CDR3: CAYTFLGSSSWDTRQMFF. In nucleotides, the CDR3 is TGTGCCTATACTTTCCTGGGGTCCAGCTCCTGGGACACCCGACAGATGTTTTTC.

As concerns this clone: One base separates it from a far larger clone, so it is likely a read error. The same CDR3 is also encoded by other DNA sequences in this sample. The V and J genes are TRDV2 and TRDJ1, with a weak D call TRDD3 (6 bases). The J gene was missing in TCRdb and was found by matching the end of the DNA to germline. CDR3 length: 15 amino acids. The V and J ends lost 1 base and 4 bases respectively, with 15 bases between them. Germline CDR1 is GEAIGNYY and CDR2 is EKD. The CDR3 loop reads CACDTVGGLGDKLIF. In DNA form, the CDR3 reads TGTGCCTGTGACACAGTGGGGGGACTCGGCGATAAACTCATCTTT.

On this clone: The protein recorded in TCRdb matches a much larger clone and deviates from this DNA's translation at residue 14, suggesting a read error; the protein here is obtained by translating the DNA. This chain links TRDV1 with TRDJ1; TRDD3 might be the D (6 bases). The germline V gene encodes CDR1 TSWWSYY and CDR2 QGS. This CDR3 has 20 residues. The V end lost 1 base, the J end lost 1 base, and 25 bases lay between the germline ends. CDR3 sequence (DNA): TGTGCTCTTGGGGAACAAGTCGGTTGGGGGTCATACTCATGCACCGATAAACTCATCTTT. This sequence encodes CALGEQVGWGSYSCTDKLIF.

This clone was detected many times. TCRdb's entry gives the protein of a much larger clone, which mismatches this DNA's translation at residue 22, likely from a read error; the protein reported here is translated from the DNA. V usage is TRDV2 and J usage is TRDJ1, with 9 bases that match TRDD3. The germline gives CDR1 GEAIGNYY, CDR2 EKD. There are 24 residues in the CDR3. The CDR3 reads CACDTLAPSPTAGGSYTDGHKPIF. DNA of the CDR3: TGTGCCTGTGACACCCTGGCCCCCTCTCCTACGGCTGGGGGATCGTACACCGATGGTCATAAACCCATCTTT.